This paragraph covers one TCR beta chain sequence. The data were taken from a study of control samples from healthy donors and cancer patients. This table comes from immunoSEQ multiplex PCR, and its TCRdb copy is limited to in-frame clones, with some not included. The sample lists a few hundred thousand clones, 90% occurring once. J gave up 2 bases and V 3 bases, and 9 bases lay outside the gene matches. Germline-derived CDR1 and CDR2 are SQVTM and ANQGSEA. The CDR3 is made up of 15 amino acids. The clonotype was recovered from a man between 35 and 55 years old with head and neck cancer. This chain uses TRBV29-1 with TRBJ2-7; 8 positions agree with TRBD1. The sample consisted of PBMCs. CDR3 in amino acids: CSVERPGQGPYEQYF. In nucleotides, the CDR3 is TGCAGCGTTGAGCGTCCTGGACAGGGTCCCTACGAGCAGTACTTC.